The 20 T cell receptor beta chains below were found in one sample sequenced in a study of shared clonotypes between healthy human individuals. Assay: immunoSEQ multiplex PCR; the TCRdb copy retains only in-frame clones and omits some. The table has just over 2,000,000 clones, over 85% seen once. Selected positively for CCR7 and CD45RO-negative, naive CD8 cells excluded terminally differentiated effector memory CD45RA+ cells. Sequenced sample: naive CD8+ T cells sorted from blood. The origin of the receptors is a man between 18 and 35 years old in good health.

Worth noting for this clone: The sample holds other DNA sequences that translate to the same CDR3. The V call is TRBV30, the J call TRBJ2-1; D is unresolved. Trimming removed 2 bases from V and 7 bases from J, with 6 bases in between. The CDR3 contains 11 residues. Germline V gene data show CDR1 as GTSNPN and CDR2 as SVGIG (reference sequence). CDR3 sequence: CAWSPVNEQFF. The CDR3, as DNA: TGTGCCTGGAGTCCAGTGAATGAGCAGTTCTTC.

The rearrangement uses TRBV14 and TRBJ1-5, with unresolved D. The CDR3 runs to 13 residues. Trimming stripped 4 bases from V and 6 bases from J, with 10 bases between. In germline, CDR1 is SGHDN, CDR2 FVKESK. The CDR3 is CASSRREGQPQHF. DNA of the CDR3: TGTGCCAGCAGCCGAAGGGAGGGTCAGCCCCAGCATTTT.

This rearrangement joins TRBV11-2 to TRBJ2-7, with D tentatively TRBD1 (5 bases). Germline V gives CDR1 SGHAT, CDR2 FQNNGV. The CDR3 contains 15 residues. With 2 bases removed from V and 3 bases from J, the gap between germline ends came to 14 bases. The CDR3 DNA sequence: TGTGCCAGCAGCTTAAGTGTGTCACAGGTCTACGAGCAGTACTTC. It encodes CASSLSVSQVYEQYF.

The chain carries TRBV30 and TRBJ1-6; D might be TRBD1 (5 bases). The CDR3 is 9 residues long. Germline V lookup: CDR1 GTSNPN, CDR2 SVGIG (reference sequence). V was pared by 8 bases and J by 11 bases, with 7 bases between. CDR3 coding DNA: TGTGCCGGGGGGACACCCCTCCACTTT. Amino acids: CAGGTPLHF.

This chain links TRBV5-1 with TRBJ2-3; weak D call: TRBD2 (5 bases). V lost 0 bases and J 8 bases, leaving 16 bases between the germline ends. The germline CDR1 and CDR2 sequences are SGHRS and YFSETQ. The CDR3 sequence is 15 residues long. CDR3: CASSLVEGSPPTQYF. CDR3 nucleotide sequence: TGCGCCAGCAGCTTGGTAGAGGGCTCCCCTCCTACGCAGTATTTT.

The chain joins TRBV6-5 to TRBJ1-4, with 9 nucleotides matching TRBD1. The junction had 8 bases not matched to a gene; V was cut back by 4 bases and J by 8 bases. The CDR3 is 15 residues long. CDR1 MNHEY and CDR2 SVGAGI come from the germline V gene. The CDR3 nucleotides read TGTGCCAGCAGTTCCCCACGGACAGGGGACGAAAAACTGTTTTTT. This translates into CASSSPRTGDEKLFF.

The chain combines TRBV5-6 with TRBJ2-7; D may be TRBD1 (6 bases). Germline V gene lookup returns CDR1 SGHDT and CDR2 YYEEEE. The CDR3 extends over 15 amino acids. V was trimmed by 1 base and J by 3 bases, leaving 14 bases between them. The CDR3 here is CASSLSGVEIYEQYF. In nucleotides, the CDR3 is TGTGCCAGCAGCTTGTCAGGGGTAGAGATCTACGAGCAGTACTTC.

The chain joins TRBV6-5 to TRBJ2-3; D remains ambiguous. The CDR3 totals 11 residues. Trimming took off 7 bases at V and 5 bases at J, with 7 bases between the two ends. CDR1 MNHEY and CDR2 SVGAGI come from the germline V gene. The CDR3 is CASIGVDTQYF. The CDR3 DNA reads as TGTGCCAGCATTGGGGTAGATACGCAGTATTTT.

The genes are TRBV6-6 and TRBJ2-1, with D maybe TRBD2 (6 bases). The CDR3 runs 14 residues. V lost 4 bases and J lost 5, with 12 bases in between. Germline lookup yields CDR1 MNHNY and CDR2 SVGAGI (reference sequence). The CDR3 region has the DNA TGTGCCAGCAGTTGGCTAGCGACCGACAATGAGCAGTTCTTC. This gives the protein CASSWLATDNEQFF.

This clone was observed once. The J gene is TRBJ1-6, the V gene TRBV19; D is possibly TRBD1 (6 bases). Germline CDR1 and CDR2: LNHDA and SQIVND (reference sequence). This CDR3 has 14 amino acids. The germline V and J ends were trimmed by 1 base and 10 bases, with 11 bases remaining between them. In nucleotides, the CDR3 is TGTGCCAGTAGTATAGGACAGGAATCCTCACCCCTCCACTTT. Encoded protein: CASSIGQESSPLHF.

The rearrangement joins TRBV2 to TRBJ2-7; D is possibly TRBD2 (6 bases). The CDR3 sequence is 15 residues long. Trimming cost V 6 bases and J 0 bases, with 15 bases left between them. Germline-derived CDR1 and CDR2 are SNHLY and FYNNEI. The CDR3 DNA follows: TGTGCCAGCAGGGCGGGACTTGAAAGCTCCTACGAGCAGTACTTC. It is translated as CASRAGLESSYEQYF.

The rearrangement links TRBV30 to TRBJ1-2; D is unclear. The V gene lost 5 bases and the J gene lost 4 bases, with 17 bases spanning the gap. The CDR3 is 14 amino acids. The germline V gene encodes CDR1 GTSNPN and CDR2 SVGIG (reference sequence). CDR3 coding DNA: TGTGCCTGGGAGAAGCAGAGTAGTGTCTATGGCTACACCTTC. Its translation is CAWEKQSSVYGYTF.

The J gene is TRBJ1-2, the V gene TRBV30; D gene uncertain. Germline CDR1 and CDR2: GTSNPN and SVGIG (reference sequence). CDR3 length: 12 amino acids. V lost 1 base and J 4 bases, leaving 7 bases between the germline ends. This CDR3 is CAWSDQSYGYTF. DNA for the CDR3: TGTGCCTGGAGTGACCAATCCTATGGCTACACCTTC.

The V and J genes are TRBV29-1 and TRBJ2-7; D may be TRBD1 (6 bases). The CDR3 has 12 amino acids. Trimming pared 4 bases from V and 2 bases from J, leaving 9 bases between. Per the germline V gene, CDR1 is SQVTM and CDR2 is ANQGSEA. The CDR3 DNA reads TGCAGCGTTGGGGACACCCCCTACGAGCAGTACTTC. Its protein product is CSVGDTPYEQYF.

This clone has only one observation. The chain employs TRBV5-3 and TRBJ1-1, with 8 nucleotides matching TRBD1. TRBV5-3 is an open reading frame, and its role is uncertain. V trimming: 0 bases; J trimming: 1 base; junction bases outside the gene matches: 8. CDR3 length: 17 amino acids. CDR3 protein: CARSLGTGLEWNTEAFF. The CDR3 nucleotides are TGTGCCAGAAGCTTGGGGACAGGGCTTGAATGGAACACTGAAGCTTTCTTT.

The rearrangement links TRBV2 to TRBJ2-7; D is ambiguous. CDR1 SNHLY and CDR2 FYNNEI come from the germline V gene. CDR3 length: 13 amino acids. The V end was cut by 7 bases, the J end by 0 bases, with 10 bases between. CDR3 nucleotides: TGTGCCAGCATGGGCGTGAGCTCCTACGAGCAGTACTTC. Its protein product is CASMGVSSYEQYF.

The chain combines TRBV19 with TRBJ2-7, with a possible D match to TRBD1 (6 bases). In germline, CDR1 is LNHDA, CDR2 SQIVND (reference sequence). The CDR3 has 18 amino acids. Trimming stripped 6 bases from V and 3 bases from J, with 27 bases between. CDR3 sequence: CASSPLLLDRLPDYEQYF. CDR3 coding DNA: TGTGCCAGTAGCCCCCTTCTCCTAGACAGGCTCCCAGACTACGAGCAGTACTTC.

This sequence joins TRBV4-1 and TRBJ2-7; no clear D. This CDR3 is 16 amino acids long. In germline, CDR1 is MGHRA, CDR2 YSYEKL. V gave up 2 bases and J gave up 6 bases, with 20 bases separating them. DNA for the CDR3: TGCGCCAGCAGCCAAATTGTCGGCTCCGGACCAGGCGAGCAGTACTTC. Its translation: CASSQIVGSGPGEQYF.

J is TRBJ1-1 and V is TRBV10-2; TRBD1 matches at 12 bases. The V gene's germline CDR1 is WSHSY and CDR2 SAAADI. Trimming cost V 8 bases and J 8 bases; bases outside gene matches: 3. The CDR3 has 12 residues. The CDR3 reads CASGTGGMEAFF. For the CDR3, the DNA is TGCGCCAGCGGGACAGGGGGCATGGAAGCTTTCTTT.

The chain employs TRBV6-1 and TRBJ2-3; a weak D match, TRBD1 (6 bases). Trimming took off 0 bases at V and 4 bases at J, with 17 bases between the two ends. The germline gives CDR1 MNHNS, CDR2 SASEGT. This CDR3 has 17 amino acids. The CDR3 loop is CASSEAGTGIIADTQYF. The CDR3 DNA follows: TGTGCCAGCAGTGAAGCGGGAACAGGGATTATAGCAGATACGCAGTATTTT.